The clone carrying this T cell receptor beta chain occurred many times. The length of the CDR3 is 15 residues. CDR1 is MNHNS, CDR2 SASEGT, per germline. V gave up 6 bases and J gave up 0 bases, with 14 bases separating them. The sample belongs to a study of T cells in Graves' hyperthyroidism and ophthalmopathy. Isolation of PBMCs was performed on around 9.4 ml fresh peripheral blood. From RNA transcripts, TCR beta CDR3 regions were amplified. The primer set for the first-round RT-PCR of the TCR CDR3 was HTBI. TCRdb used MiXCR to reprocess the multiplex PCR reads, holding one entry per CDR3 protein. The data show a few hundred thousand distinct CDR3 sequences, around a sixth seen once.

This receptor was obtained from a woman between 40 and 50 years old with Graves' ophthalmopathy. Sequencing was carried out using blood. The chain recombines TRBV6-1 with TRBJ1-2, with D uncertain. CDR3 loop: CASSASGLANYGYTF. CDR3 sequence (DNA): TGTGCCAGCAGCGCGTCAGGACTTGCTAACTATGGCTACACCTTC.